This record concerns one T cell receptor beta chain sequence. In the original analysis: Counts of nucleated cells, estimated from reference gene primer amplification, were obtained. Assay used: immunoSEQ multiplex PCR; TCRdb lists only in-frame clones, some missing. That table supplies the V and J calls and clone size; D and trimming were determined from the DNA. The sample records 85,000 to 100,000 clones, 90% being singletons. The sample comes from a study of blood T cell repertoires in COVID-19. Study in general: Both acute and convalescent COVID-19 samples were obtained from the United States, Italy and Spain. Nucleic acid was either cDNA or gDNA, and it came from T cells, B-cell-depleted T cells, or PBMCs.

V was trimmed by 11 bases and J by 2 bases, leaving 16 bases between them. Germline values: CDR1 ENHRY, CDR2 SYGVKD. The CDR3 consists of 14 residues. This receptor was obtained from a man between 60 and 75 years old with acute or convalescent COVID-19. The chain links TRBV10-3 to TRBJ1-5; TRBD1 is a possible D gene (6 bases). Specimen: peripheral blood. In DNA form, the CDR3 reads TGTGCCTCGGGGAGGGGGACGGGCAATCAGCCCCAGCATTTT. Translating it yields CASGRGTGNQPQHF.